This T cell receptor beta chain was found in a study of CD8 T cells in ankylosing spondylitis. Study results and caveats: A TCR beta motif of under ten highly homologous variants appeared characteristic of ankylosing spondylitis blood. Disease-linked clones reportedly concentrated significantly in matched ankylosing spondylitis synovial fluid.

Via MiXCR, TCRdb re-called the 5' RACE reads, giving one row per CDR3 protein. The sample lists roughly 150,000 distinct CDR3 sequences; under 35% were seen once. This CDR3 region has 11 residues. V was shortened by 8 bases and J by 9 bases, with 11 bases between the two germline ends. CDR1 is SGHTA and CDR2 is FQGNSA in the germline V gene. This clonotype appeared a few times. Its specificity is not known. The genes are TRBV7-2 and TRBJ1-5; D call uncertain. The origin of this receptor is a male donor with ankylosing spondylitis. Input material: synovial fluid, either unsorted or a sorted T cell fraction (not recorded which). This chain's CDR3 is CASGRAGPQHF. The CDR3 DNA follows: TGTGCCAGCGGGCGGGCCGGGCCCCAGCATTTT.